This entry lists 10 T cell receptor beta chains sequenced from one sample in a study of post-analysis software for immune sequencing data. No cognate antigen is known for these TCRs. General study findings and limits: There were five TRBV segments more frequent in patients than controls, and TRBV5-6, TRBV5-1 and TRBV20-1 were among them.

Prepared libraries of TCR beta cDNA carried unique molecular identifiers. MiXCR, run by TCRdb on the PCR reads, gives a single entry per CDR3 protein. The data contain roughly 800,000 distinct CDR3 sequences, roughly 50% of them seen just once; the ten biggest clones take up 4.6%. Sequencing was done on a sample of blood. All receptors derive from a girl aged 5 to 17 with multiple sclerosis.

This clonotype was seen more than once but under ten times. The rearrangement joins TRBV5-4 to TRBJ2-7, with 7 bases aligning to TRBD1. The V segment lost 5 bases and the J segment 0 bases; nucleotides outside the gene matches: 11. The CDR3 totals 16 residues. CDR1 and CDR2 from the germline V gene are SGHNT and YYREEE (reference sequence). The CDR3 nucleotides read TGTGCCAGCAGTACCCTCCGGGACAGCGTCTCCTACGAGCAGTACTTC. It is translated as CASSTLRDSVSYEQYF.

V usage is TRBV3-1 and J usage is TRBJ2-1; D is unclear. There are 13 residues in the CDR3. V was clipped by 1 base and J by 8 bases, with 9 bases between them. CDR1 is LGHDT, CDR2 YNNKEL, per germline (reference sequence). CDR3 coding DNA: TGTGCCAGCAGCCAAGTTCCTCTCGATGAGCAGTTCTTC. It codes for CASSQVPLDEQFF.

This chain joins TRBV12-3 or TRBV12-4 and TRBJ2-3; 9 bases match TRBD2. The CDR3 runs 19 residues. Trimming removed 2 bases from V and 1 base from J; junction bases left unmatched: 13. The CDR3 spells CASSLSTTPSGVGTDTQYF. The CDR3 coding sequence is TGTGCCAGCAGTTTATCGACCACGCCTAGCGGGGTAGGCACAGATACGCAGTATTTT.

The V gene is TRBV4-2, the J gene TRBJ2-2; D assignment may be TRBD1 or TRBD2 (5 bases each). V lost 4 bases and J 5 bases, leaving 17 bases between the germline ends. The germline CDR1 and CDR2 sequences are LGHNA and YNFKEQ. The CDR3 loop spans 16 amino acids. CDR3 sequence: CASSPYGRGTTGELFF. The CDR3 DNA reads TGTGCCAGCAGCCCTTATGGCCGGGGCACGACCGGGGAGCTGTTTTTT.

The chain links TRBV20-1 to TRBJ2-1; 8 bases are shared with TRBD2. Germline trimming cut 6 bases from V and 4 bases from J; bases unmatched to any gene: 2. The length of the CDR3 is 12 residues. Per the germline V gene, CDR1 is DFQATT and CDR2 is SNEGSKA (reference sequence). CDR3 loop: CSALAGYNEQFF. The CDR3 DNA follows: TGCAGTGCCTTAGCGGGGTACAATGAGCAGTTCTTC.

The CDR3 region is CASSLRSSGSSEQYF. CDR3 nucleotide sequence: TGTGCCAGCAGCTTACGGTCTAGCGGGAGCAGCGAGCAGTACTTC. The chain has TRBV7-9 and TRBJ2-7, with 10 bases that match TRBD2. This CDR3 contains 15 residues. V lost 2 bases and J lost 6; bases outside the gene matches: 7. Per germline, CDR1 SEHNR and CDR2 FQNEAQ (reference sequence).

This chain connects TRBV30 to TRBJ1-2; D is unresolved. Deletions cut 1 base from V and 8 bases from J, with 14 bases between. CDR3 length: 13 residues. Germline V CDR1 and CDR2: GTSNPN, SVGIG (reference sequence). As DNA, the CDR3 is TGTGCCTGGAGTGGTTCGGACCGTGGGGGCTACACCTTC. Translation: CAWSGSDRGGYTF.

The CDR3 coding sequence is TGTGCCAGCAGCCCCATGACGGGCCTCCGACACGAGCAGTACTTC. Amino acid sequence: CASSPMTGLRHEQYF. V gene TRBV7-9 combines with J gene TRBJ2-7; D uncertain. Germline V gene lookup returns CDR1 SEHNR and CDR2 FQNEAQ (reference sequence). The CDR3 totals 15 residues. The ends were cut back, 5 bases at V and 5 bases at J, with 19 bases in the middle. Together with reference TRBV7-9 and TRBJ2-7, the CDR3 gives the full variable domain: DTGVSQNPRHKITKRGQNVTFRCDPISEHNRLYWYRQTLGQGPEFLTYFQNEAQLEKSRLLSDRFSAERPKGSFSTLEIQRTEQGDSAMYLCASSPMTGLRHEQYFGPGTRLTVT.

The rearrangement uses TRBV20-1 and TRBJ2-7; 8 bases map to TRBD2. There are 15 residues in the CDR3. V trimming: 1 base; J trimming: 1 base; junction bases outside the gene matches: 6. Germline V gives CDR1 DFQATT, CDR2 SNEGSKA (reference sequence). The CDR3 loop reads CSARAPLAASYEQYF. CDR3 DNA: TGCAGTGCTAGAGCTCCACTAGCGGCTTCCTACGAGCAGTACTTC.

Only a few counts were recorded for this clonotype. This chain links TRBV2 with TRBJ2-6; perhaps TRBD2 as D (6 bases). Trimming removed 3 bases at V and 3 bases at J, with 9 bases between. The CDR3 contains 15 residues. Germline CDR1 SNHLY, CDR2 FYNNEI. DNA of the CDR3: TGTGCCAGCAGTGAGGAGGGTTATGGGGCCAACGTCCTGACTTTC. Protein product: CASSEEGYGANVLTF. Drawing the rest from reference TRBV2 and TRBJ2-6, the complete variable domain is EPEVTQTPSHQVTQMGQEVILRCVPISNHLYFYWYRQILGQKVEFLVSFYNNEISEKSEIFDDQFSVERPDGSNFTLKIRSTKLEDSAMYFCASSEEGYGANVLTFGAGSRLTVL.